The source of this T cell receptor beta chain is a study of blood T cell repertoires in COVID-19. On the study more broadly: The analysed material was cDNA or gDNA that came from T cells, B-cell-depleted T cells, or PBMCs.

In the original analysis: From reference gene primer amplification, estimates of nucleated cell counts were derived. Profiled with immunoSEQ multiplex PCR; TCRdb holds only in-frame clones, not every one. V, J and clone size derive from that table, while D and trimming were established from the DNA sequence. Counted here are more than 85,000 clones, 70% to 90% occurring once; the ten biggest clones make up around 2%. The CDR3 length is 14 residues. Germline CDR1 reads MNHNS; CDR2 reads SASEGT. The V end was cut by 3 bases, the J end by 2 bases, with 5 bases between. Input material: peripheral blood. V gene TRBV6-1 combines with J gene TRBJ1-6; the D is unclear. The source is a man aged 50-59 years with active COVID-19. CDR3 in amino acids: CASSDGAYNSPLHF. The CDR3 DNA is TGTGCCAGCAGTGACGGAGCCTATAATTCACCCCTCCACTTT.